This T cell receptor (beta chain) was identified in a study of shared clonotypes between healthy human individuals. Only in-frame clones appear in the TCRdb table, and some are missing; sequencing was by immunoSEQ multiplex PCR. The repertoire has millions of clones, about 95% of them found once; the top ten carry about 1.1%. This clone appeared once. V was trimmed by 2 bases and J by 4 bases, leaving 11 bases between them. Per the germline V gene, CDR1 is MNHEY and CDR2 is SMNVEV (reference sequence). CDR3 size: 14 residues. Naive CD8 isolation took CD45RO-negative cells positively selected for CCR7 and excluded terminally differentiated effector memory CD45RA+ cells.

The TCR originated in a young man in good health. Source material: naive CD8+ T cells sorted from blood. The rearrangement uses TRBV27 and TRBJ1-2; a weak D match, TRBD1 (6 bases). The CDR3 DNA follows: TGTGCCAGCAGTTTAACAGAAGGGGGCTATGGCTACACCTTC. Its protein product is CASSLTEGGYGYTF.